These T cell receptor beta chains were read from a single sample in a study of early T cells in non-severe SARS-CoV-2 infection. In TCRdb, the 5' RACE reads were re-called with MiXCR into one record per CDR3 protein. The sample carries tens of thousands of distinct CDR3 sequences, around 8% recorded once. Material for sequencing was whole blood. These TCRs come from an adult who was a healthcare worker with PCR-confirmed SARS-CoV-2 infection or an uninfected control (not recorded which). Each CDR3 is given with its conserved first and last residue. D genes are given only for firm matches. Where a row states a size, it is once, few, many or the class of an expanded clone; other rows omit it.

d_gene: -
j_gene: TRBJ2-2
v_gene: TRBV12-3/TRBV12-4
abundance: -
CDR3nt: TGTGCCAGCAGACCCGCGGCTGGGAACACCGGGGAGCTGTTTTTT
CDR3aa: CASRPAAGNTGELFF

d_gene: -
j_gene: TRBJ2-1
v_gene: TRBV7-2
abundance: many
CDR3nt: TGTGTTATCACGGAATACAATGAGCAGTTCTTC
CDR3aa: CVITEYNEQFF

d_gene: -
j_gene: TRBJ2-6
v_gene: TRBV19
abundance: many
CDR3nt: TGTGCCAGTAGGGCAGGAGGGGGCTTCTCTGGGGCCAACGTCCTGACTTTC
CDR3aa: CASRAGGGFSGANVLTF

d_gene: TRBD1
j_gene: TRBJ2-7
v_gene: TRBV19
abundance: -
CDR3nt: TGTGCCAGTTCCGGGACAGGGGGCTACGAGCAGTACTTC
CDR3aa: CASSGTGGYEQYF

d_gene: TRBD1
j_gene: TRBJ1-3
v_gene: TRBV27
abundance: -
CDR3nt: TGTGCCAGCAGTCCCGGACAGGGAGGGTACTCTGGAAACACCATATATTTT
CDR3aa: CASSPGQGGYSGNTIYF

d_gene: TRBD2
j_gene: TRBJ2-1
v_gene: TRBV24-1
abundance: many
CDR3nt: TGTGCCACCAGTGATGCCAAGACTAGCGGCATTTACAATGAGCAGTTCTTC
CDR3aa: CATSDAKTSGIYNEQFF

d_gene: -
j_gene: TRBJ2-1
v_gene: TRBV7-9
abundance: -
CDR3nt: TGTGCCAGCAGCTTAAGTGGAAGCTCCTACAAAGAGCAGTTCTTC
CDR3aa: CASSLSGSSYKEQFF

d_gene: -
j_gene: TRBJ2-1
v_gene: TRBV7-9
abundance: -
CDR3nt: TGTGCCAGCAGCCACCCTGGAATCCAGTACAATGAGCAGTTCTTC
CDR3aa: CASSHPGIQYNEQFF

d_gene: -
j_gene: TRBJ2-7
v_gene: TRBV11-2
abundance: -
CDR3nt: TGTGCCAGCAGCTTATCAGAGACCTACGAGCAGTACTTC
CDR3aa: CASSLSETYEQYF

d_gene: TRBD1
j_gene: TRBJ2-3
v_gene: TRBV7-2
abundance: -
CDR3nt: TGTGCCAGCAGCCTCGACAGGGGGCTTTCAGATACGCAGTATTTT
CDR3aa: CASSLDRGLSDTQYF

d_gene: TRBD1
j_gene: TRBJ1-1
v_gene: TRBV28
abundance: many
CDR3nt: TGTGCCAGCAGTTTCAACGACAGGGGGAACACTGAAGCTTTCTTT
CDR3aa: CASSFNDRGNTEAFF

d_gene: -
j_gene: TRBJ1-2
v_gene: TRBV6-5
abundance: many
CDR3nt: TGTGCCAGCAGTTACCCCCGGGACGGGGCCTATGGCTACACCTTC
CDR3aa: CASSYPRDGAYGYTF

d_gene: -
j_gene: TRBJ2-7
v_gene: TRBV9
abundance: many
CDR3nt: TGTGCCAGCAGCGTAGAAACCTCACCGGGTGAGCAGTACTTC
CDR3aa: CASSVETSPGEQYF

d_gene: -
j_gene: TRBJ2-1
v_gene: TRBV7-2
abundance: few
CDR3nt: TGTGCCAGCAGCTTAGGACCCCTAGGGGTATACAATGAGCAGTTCTTC
CDR3aa: CASSLGPLGVYNEQFF

d_gene: TRBD1
j_gene: TRBJ1-6
v_gene: TRBV7-6
abundance: -
CDR3nt: TGTGCCAGCAGCCAGGACAGGGGAGGATCACCCCTCCACTTT
CDR3aa: CASSQDRGGSPLHF

d_gene: -
j_gene: TRBJ2-7
v_gene: TRBV6-1
abundance: -
CDR3nt: TGTGCCAGCAGGGATGGAAGCGCGTACGAGCAGTACTTC
CDR3aa: CASRDGSAYEQYF

d_gene: -
j_gene: TRBJ2-5
v_gene: TRBV11-2
abundance: few
CDR3nt: TGTGCCAGCAGCTTCGCTAAGGGAGGACAAGAGACCCAGTACTTC
CDR3aa: CASSFAKGGQETQYF

d_gene: -
j_gene: TRBJ1-4
v_gene: TRBV27
abundance: few
CDR3nt: TGTGCCAGCAGGCGGACACTGGCAACTAATGAAAAACTGTTTTTT
CDR3aa: CASRRTLATNEKLFF

d_gene: -
j_gene: TRBJ1-4
v_gene: TRBV28
abundance: -
CDR3nt: TGTGCCAGCAGTTTATACAGACCCCCGGGCAATGAAAAACTGTTTTTT
CDR3aa: CASSLYRPPGNEKLFF

d_gene: TRBD1
j_gene: TRBJ2-5
v_gene: TRBV7-3
abundance: -
CDR3nt: TGTGCCAGCAGTTCGACAGGGGGGTACCAAGAGACCCAGTACTTC
CDR3aa: CASSSTGGYQETQYF

d_gene: -
j_gene: TRBJ2-1
v_gene: TRBV13
abundance: -
CDR3nt: TGTGCCAGCAGCCCCCCCAGCTCCTACAATGAGCAGTTCTTC
CDR3aa: CASSPPSSYNEQFF

d_gene: -
j_gene: TRBJ2-7
v_gene: TRBV4-1
abundance: many
CDR3nt: TGCGCCAGCAGCCAAGAAACGGGGGCCTACGAGCAGTACTTC
CDR3aa: CASSQETGAYEQYF

d_gene: -
j_gene: TRBJ2-1
v_gene: TRBV20-1
abundance: -
CDR3nt: TGCAGTGCTAGATCCCCGGTGGTGGCCTTCCGAAGTGAGCAGTTCTTC
CDR3aa: CSARSPVVAFRSEQFF

d_gene: -
j_gene: TRBJ1-2
v_gene: TRBV28
abundance: many
CDR3nt: TGTGCCAGCAACAAGGGTCTCTGGGACTATGGCTACACCTTC
CDR3aa: CASNKGLWDYGYTF

d_gene: TRBD1
j_gene: TRBJ2-1
v_gene: TRBV7-2
abundance: many
CDR3nt: TGTGCCAGCAGATCAGGGGGCAATGAGCAGTTCTTC
CDR3aa: CASRSGGNEQFF

d_gene: -
j_gene: TRBJ2-3
v_gene: TRBV18
abundance: -
CDR3nt: TGTGCCAGCTCACTATCCTCTACCACAGATACGCAGTATTTT
CDR3aa: CASSLSSTTDTQYF

d_gene: TRBD1
j_gene: TRBJ1-1
v_gene: TRBV27
abundance: many
CDR3nt: TGTGCCAGCAGTTTGGTGACAGGGGGCCGGTTTCAGAAGATTGAAGCTTTCTTT
CDR3aa: CASSLVTGGRFQKIEAFF

d_gene: -
j_gene: TRBJ2-1
v_gene: TRBV4-2
abundance: many
CDR3nt: TGTGCCAGCAGCCAGGACACCCCCTCCAATGAGCAGTTCTTC
CDR3aa: CASSQDTPSNEQFF

d_gene: -
j_gene: TRBJ2-3
v_gene: TRBV5-1
abundance: many
CDR3nt: TGCGCCAGCAGCCCCTTCCAGGGCCCGCTTCGCACAGATACGCAGTATTTT
CDR3aa: CASSPFQGPLRTDTQYF

d_gene: -
j_gene: TRBJ1-2
v_gene: TRBV4-1
abundance: few
CDR3nt: TGCGCCAGCAGCCAAGCGGGGGGCGTGTATGGCTACACCTTC
CDR3aa: CASSQAGGVYGYTF

d_gene: TRBD1
j_gene: TRBJ2-1
v_gene: TRBV7-3
abundance: many
CDR3nt: TGTGCCAGCAGCCATGGGACAGGGTCTGACAATGAGCAGTTCTTC
CDR3aa: CASSHGTGSDNEQFF

d_gene: -
j_gene: TRBJ1-5
v_gene: TRBV20-1
abundance: many
CDR3nt: TGCAGTGCTAGCAAAGCGCGGAGCAATCAGCCCCAGCATTTT
CDR3aa: CSASKARSNQPQHF

d_gene: -
j_gene: TRBJ2-2
v_gene: TRBV5-1
abundance: -
CDR3nt: TGCGCCAGCAGCTTGGTGAACACCGGGGAGCTGTTTTTT
CDR3aa: CASSLVNTGELFF

d_gene: -
j_gene: TRBJ1-1
v_gene: TRBV7-9
abundance: many
CDR3nt: TGTGCCAGCAGCTTAAACCAGAACACTGAAGCTTTCTTT
CDR3aa: CASSLNQNTEAFF

d_gene: TRBD2
j_gene: TRBJ2-7
v_gene: TRBV2
abundance: -
CDR3nt: TGTGCCAGCAGTGGGACTAGCGCCTCCTACGAGCAGTACTTC
CDR3aa: CASSGTSASYEQYF

d_gene: -
j_gene: TRBJ2-3
v_gene: TRBV6-5
abundance: -
CDR3nt: TGTGCCAGCAGTTACTCTTCAGGGTACACAGATACGCAGTATTTT
CDR3aa: CASSYSSGYTDTQYF